The present T cell receptor beta chain was sequenced within a study of blood T cell repertoires in COVID-19. The data were produced by immunoSEQ multiplex PCR, yet TCRdb's version contains in-frame clones alone and is incomplete. There are roughly 75,000 clones in the sample; 70% to 90% occur only once, and around a sixth lies in the top ten. The CDR3 is 14 residues long. V shed 1 base, J shed 6 bases, and the junction held 3 bases outside the gene matches. Per germline, CDR1 MGHRA and CDR2 YSYEKL. The sequence derives from a man at least 80 years old in a cohort sampled during active COVID-19. The specimen was peripheral blood. The gene calls are TRBV4-1 and TRBJ2-3, with 8 bases aligning to TRBD1. In DNA, the CDR3 is TGCGCCAGCAGCCAAGTTACAGGGGGTGATACGCAGTATTTT. The encoded protein is CASSQVTGGDTQYF.